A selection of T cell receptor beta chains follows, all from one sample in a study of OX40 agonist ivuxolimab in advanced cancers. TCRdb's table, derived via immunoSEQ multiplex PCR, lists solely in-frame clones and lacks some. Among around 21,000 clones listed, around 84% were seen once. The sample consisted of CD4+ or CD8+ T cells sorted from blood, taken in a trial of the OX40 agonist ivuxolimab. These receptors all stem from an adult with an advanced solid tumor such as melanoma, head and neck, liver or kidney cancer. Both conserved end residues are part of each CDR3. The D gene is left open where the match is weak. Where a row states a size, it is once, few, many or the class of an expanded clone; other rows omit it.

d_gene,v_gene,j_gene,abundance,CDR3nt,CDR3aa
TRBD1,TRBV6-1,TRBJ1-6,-,TGTGCCAGCAGCCCAGGGGGTGAAAATTCACCCCTCCACTTT,CASSPGGENSPLHF
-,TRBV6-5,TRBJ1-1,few,TGTGCCAGCAGTTACAGCCCTTGGAACACTGAAGCTTTCTTT,CASSYSPWNTEAFF
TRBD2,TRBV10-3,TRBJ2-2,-,TGTGCCATCAGTGGATCAGAGCGGGGTCCCGGGGAGCTGTTTTTT,CAISGSERGPGELFF
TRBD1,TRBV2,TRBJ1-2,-,TGTGCCAGCCTAGCTCAGGGGGCGTGGAATGGCTACACCTTC,CASLAQGAWNGYTF
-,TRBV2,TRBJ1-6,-,TGTGCCAGCAGGACCGGGTCTTTTAATTCACCCCTCCACTTT,CASRTGSFNSPLHF
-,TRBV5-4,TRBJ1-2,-,TGTGCCAGCAGCGAGCAGGGCTATGGCTACACCTTC,CASSEQGYGYTF
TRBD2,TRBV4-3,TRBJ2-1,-,TGCGCCAGCAGCCAAGATTGGACTAGCGGGCCTTACAATGAGCAGTTCTTC,CASSQDWTSGPYNEQFF
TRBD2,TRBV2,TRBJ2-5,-,TGTGCCAGCAGTGGGGCACGACTAGCGGGTGAGACCCAGTACTTC,CASSGARLAGETQYF
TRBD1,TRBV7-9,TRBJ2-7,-,TGTGCCAGCAGCCCGGACAGGGACGAGCAGTACTTC,CASSPDRDEQYF
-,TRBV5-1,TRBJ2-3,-,TGCGCCAGCAGCTTGCGAGGGGCTACCGCAGATACGCAGTATTTT,CASSLRGATADTQYF
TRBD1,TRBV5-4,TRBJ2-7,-,TGTGCCAGCAGCATACAGGGGGCCGGAGACCACGAGCAGTACTTC,CASSIQGAGDHEQYF
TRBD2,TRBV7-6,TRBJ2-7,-,TGTGCCAGCAGCGTCGTATCTAGCGGGAGCGCCTACGAGCAGTACTTC,CASSVVSSGSAYEQYF
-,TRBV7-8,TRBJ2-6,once,TGTGCCAGCAGCTTACTAGCCTCTGGGGCCAACGTCCTGACTTTC,CASSLLASGANVLTF
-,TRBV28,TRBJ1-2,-,TGTGCCTCCAGCAGTTTATGGGGTCGGCGGCACTATGGCTACACCTTC,CASSSLWGRRHYGYTF
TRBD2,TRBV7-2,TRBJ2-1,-,TGTGCCAGCCAAAGGGGGCTAGCGGGGGCAAATGAGCAGTTCTTC,CASQRGLAGANEQFF